A selection of T cell receptor beta chains follows, all from one sample in a study of Ad26.COV2.S vaccination and SARS-CoV-2 variants. The data were produced by immunoSEQ multiplex PCR, yet TCRdb's version contains in-frame clones alone and is incomplete. The data contain hundreds of thousands of clones, 75% to 90% of them singletons. Sequenced here: peripheral blood, sampled in a trial of Ad26.COV2.S vaccine versus placebo. These receptor sequences come from a person between 18 and 60 years old who received the Ad26.COV2.S COVID-19 vaccine or a placebo. Both conserved end residues are part of each CDR3. The D gene is left open where the match is weak. The size entry is marked missing in some rows and otherwise reads once, few, many or a size class.

clone_size: -; d_call: -; j_call: TRBJ2-3; cdr3_length: 12; v_call: TRBV7-9; cdr3_aa: CASGLSADTQYF; cdr3_nt: TGTGCCAGCGGGCTCTCGGCAGATACGCAGTATTTT
clone_size: -; d_call: -; j_call: TRBJ1-3; cdr3_length: 16; v_call: TRBV7-2; cdr3_aa: CASSPPGRTPGNTIYF; cdr3_nt: TGTGCCAGCAGCCCCCCCGGGCGGACACCTGGAAACACCATATATTTT
clone_size: once; d_call: -; j_call: TRBJ1-4; cdr3_length: 14; v_call: TRBV11-2; cdr3_aa: CASSLGYTNEKLFF; cdr3_nt: TGTGCCAGCAGCTTGGGGTATACTAATGAAAAACTGTTTTTT
clone_size: -; d_call: TRBD1; j_call: TRBJ1-2; cdr3_length: 14; v_call: TRBV5-6; cdr3_aa: CASRWDSSNYGYTF; cdr3_nt: TGTGCCAGCAGATGGGACAGTTCTAACTATGGCTACACCTTC
clone_size: -; d_call: -; j_call: TRBJ2-1; cdr3_length: 13; v_call: TRBV11-3; cdr3_aa: CASSVNRGGEQFF; cdr3_nt: TGTGCCAGCAGCGTTAACAGGGGAGGGGAGCAGTTCTTC
clone_size: -; d_call: -; j_call: TRBJ2-1; cdr3_length: 15; v_call: TRBV29-1; cdr3_aa: CSVEVLGVGDNEQFF; cdr3_nt: TGCAGCGTTGAAGTGTTGGGGGTTGGGGACAATGAGCAGTTCTTC
clone_size: once; d_call: -; j_call: TRBJ2-3; cdr3_length: 16; v_call: TRBV2; cdr3_aa: CASSPGWGPPVGGQYF; cdr3_nt: TGTGCCAGCAGTCCAGGTTGGGGCCCTCCAGTAGGGGGGCAGTATTTT
clone_size: -; d_call: -; j_call: TRBJ1-1; cdr3_length: 14; v_call: TRBV3-1/TRBV3-2; cdr3_aa: CASSQASRSKEAFF; cdr3_nt: TGTGCCAGCAGCCAAGCCTCCAGATCAAAAGAAGCTTTCTTT
clone_size: -; d_call: -; j_call: TRBJ2-1; cdr3_length: 14; v_call: TRBV4-1; cdr3_aa: CASSQGGTYNEQFF; cdr3_nt: TGCGCCAGCAGCCAAGGGGGTACCTACAATGAGCAGTTCTTC
clone_size: -; d_call: TRBD1; j_call: TRBJ2-7; cdr3_length: 13; v_call: TRBV5-1; cdr3_aa: CASSQGTAYEQYF; cdr3_nt: TGCGCCAGCAGCCAAGGGACAGCCTACGAGCAGTACTTC
clone_size: once; d_call: -; j_call: TRBJ1-6; cdr3_length: 14; v_call: TRBV28; cdr3_aa: CASTVGGPNSPLHF; cdr3_nt: TGTGCCAGCACCGTCGGGGGGCCCAATTCACCCCTCCACTTT
clone_size: -; d_call: TRBD1; j_call: TRBJ2-2; cdr3_length: 14; v_call: TRBV7-7; cdr3_aa: CASSLDRGAGELFF; cdr3_nt: TGTGCTAGCAGTTTGGACAGGGGGGCTGGGGAGCTGTTTTTT
clone_size: -; d_call: TRBD1; j_call: TRBJ1-5; cdr3_length: 16; v_call: TRBV19; cdr3_aa: CASSIFGTGGTQPQHF; cdr3_nt: TGTGCCAGTAGTATTTTTGGGACAGGGGGCACGCAGCCCCAGCATTTT
clone_size: once; d_call: TRBD1; j_call: TRBJ2-7; cdr3_length: 15; v_call: TRBV9; cdr3_aa: CASSAHRGLGYEQYF; cdr3_nt: TGTGCCAGCAGCGCCCACAGGGGGCTAGGGTACGAGCAGTACTTC
clone_size: -; d_call: -; j_call: TRBJ2-5; cdr3_length: 14; v_call: TRBV25-1; cdr3_aa: CASSEFEGRETQYF; cdr3_nt: TGTGCCAGCAGTGAATTTGAGGGACGCGAGACCCAGTACTTC
clone_size: -; d_call: -; j_call: TRBJ1-2; cdr3_length: 14; v_call: TRBV24-1; cdr3_aa: CATSDSTIDYGYTF; cdr3_nt: TGTGCCACCAGTGATTCCACTATTGACTATGGCTACACCTTC
clone_size: -; d_call: TRBD1; j_call: TRBJ2-3; cdr3_length: 15; v_call: TRBV4-1; cdr3_aa: CASSRQDRGTDTQYF; cdr3_nt: TGCGCCAGCAGCCGCCAGGACAGGGGTACAGATACGCAGTATTTT
clone_size: -; d_call: -; j_call: TRBJ2-3; cdr3_length: 13; v_call: TRBV21-1; cdr3_aa: CASSKARPDTQYF; cdr3_nt: TGTGCCAGCAGCAAAGCGCGACCAGATACGCAGTATTTT
clone_size: -; d_call: -; j_call: TRBJ1-4; cdr3_length: 15; v_call: TRBV6-2/TRBV6-3; cdr3_aa: CASSYAYKKNEKLFF; cdr3_nt: TGTGCCAGCAGTTACGCCTACAAGAAGAATGAAAAACTGTTTTTT
clone_size: -; d_call: -; j_call: TRBJ1-2; cdr3_length: 15; v_call: TRBV19; cdr3_aa: CASSPGPILDYGYTF; cdr3_nt: TGTGCCAGTAGTCCGGGACCGATCCTTGACTATGGCTACACCTTC
clone_size: -; d_call: -; j_call: TRBJ1-4; cdr3_length: 14; v_call: TRBV7-8; cdr3_aa: CASSLGATNEKLFF; cdr3_nt: TGTGCCAGCAGCTTAGGAGCAACTAATGAAAAACTGTTTTTT
clone_size: -; d_call: -; j_call: TRBJ2-1; cdr3_length: 14; v_call: TRBV4-1; cdr3_aa: CASSPSRVNNEQFF; cdr3_nt: TGCGCCAGCAGCCCCTCACGGGTAAACAATGAGCAGTTCTTC
clone_size: -; d_call: TRBD2; j_call: TRBJ2-1; cdr3_length: 16; v_call: TRBV5-1; cdr3_aa: CASSLGLASSYNEQFF; cdr3_nt: TGCGCCAGCAGCTTGGGACTAGCGAGCTCCTACAATGAGCAGTTCTTC
clone_size: -; d_call: TRBD1; j_call: TRBJ1-2; cdr3_length: 16; v_call: TRBV28; cdr3_aa: CASSLPHRDRIYGYTF; cdr3_nt: TGTGCCAGCAGTTTACCACACCGGGACAGGATCTATGGCTACACCTTC
clone_size: -; d_call: -; j_call: TRBJ2-1; cdr3_length: 14; v_call: TRBV5-4; cdr3_aa: CASSLSAFNNEQFF; cdr3_nt: TGTGCCAGCAGCTTGTCGGCATTTAACAATGAGCAGTTCTTC
clone_size: -; d_call: -; j_call: TRBJ2-7; cdr3_length: 13; v_call: TRBV4-2; cdr3_aa: CASSPYPGYEQYF; cdr3_nt: TGTGCCAGCAGCCCCTACCCAGGGTACGAGCAGTACTTC
clone_size: -; d_call: -; j_call: TRBJ2-7; cdr3_length: 14; v_call: TRBV19; cdr3_aa: CASREGPGAYEQYF; cdr3_nt: TGTGCCAGTAGAGAAGGACCAGGGGCCTACGAGCAGTACTTC
clone_size: -; d_call: -; j_call: TRBJ2-1; cdr3_length: 14; v_call: TRBV5-1; cdr3_aa: CASSLGWNYNEQFF; cdr3_nt: TGCGCCAGCAGCTTGGGGTGGAACTACAATGAGCAGTTCTTC
clone_size: -; d_call: -; j_call: TRBJ1-1; cdr3_length: 13; v_call: TRBV25-1; cdr3_aa: CASSGPGRTEAFF; cdr3_nt: TGTGCCAGCAGTGGCCCTGGACGGACTGAAGCTTTCTTT
clone_size: -; d_call: TRBD1; j_call: TRBJ1-1; cdr3_length: 20; v_call: TRBV28; cdr3_aa: CASSLSHIRTGRGMNTEAFF; cdr3_nt: TGTGCCAGCAGTTTATCACATATCCGGACAGGTAGGGGCATGAACACTGAAGCTTTCTTT
clone_size: -; d_call: -; j_call: TRBJ2-1; cdr3_length: 16; v_call: TRBV30; cdr3_aa: CAWSGGHIGTYNEQFF; cdr3_nt: TGTGCCTGGAGCGGGGGCCATATAGGGACCTACAATGAGCAGTTCTTC
clone_size: -; d_call: -; j_call: TRBJ2-3; cdr3_length: 17; v_call: TRBV6-2/TRBV6-3; cdr3_aa: CASSYLSRIEGTDTQYF; cdr3_nt: TGTGCCAGCAGTTATCTAAGCAGGATAGAGGGCACAGATACGCAGTATTTT
clone_size: few; d_call: -; j_call: TRBJ1-2; cdr3_length: 15; v_call: TRBV28; cdr3_aa: CASDHEGLVKDGYTF; cdr3_nt: TGTGCCAGCGATCACGAGGGTCTGGTGAAAGATGGCTACACCTTC
clone_size: -; d_call: TRBD1; j_call: TRBJ2-2; cdr3_length: 15; v_call: TRBV5-4; cdr3_aa: CASSRQGKDAGELFF; cdr3_nt: TGTGCCAGCAGCAGACAGGGGAAGGATGCCGGGGAGCTGTTTTTT
clone_size: -; d_call: TRBD1; j_call: TRBJ2-3; cdr3_length: 13; v_call: TRBV24-1; cdr3_aa: CATGQASTDTQYF; cdr3_nt: TGTGCCACAGGACAGGCGTCCACAGATACGCAGTATTTT
clone_size: few; d_call: -; j_call: TRBJ1-1; cdr3_length: 14; v_call: TRBV5-1; cdr3_aa: CASSLVDMNTEAFF; cdr3_nt: TGCGCCAGCAGCTTAGTAGACATGAACACTGAAGCTTTCTTT
clone_size: -; d_call: TRBD1; j_call: TRBJ1-1; cdr3_length: 13; v_call: TRBV19; cdr3_aa: CASSRDRNTEAFF; cdr3_nt: TGTGCCAGTAGTAGGGACAGAAACACTGAAGCTTTCTTT
clone_size: -; d_call: -; j_call: TRBJ1-5; cdr3_length: 17; v_call: TRBV6-2/TRBV6-3; cdr3_aa: CASSPRDTSGGNQPQHF; cdr3_nt: TGTGCCAGCAGCCCTCGGGACACCTCTGGGGGCAATCAGCCCCAGCATTTT
clone_size: -; d_call: -; j_call: TRBJ1-2; cdr3_length: 16; v_call: TRBV5-1; cdr3_aa: CASSLGPDRGAYGYTF; cdr3_nt: TGCGCCAGCAGCTTGGGCCCGGACCGGGGCGCCTATGGCTACACCTTC
clone_size: -; d_call: -; j_call: TRBJ1-2; cdr3_length: 14; v_call: TRBV3-1/TRBV3-2; cdr3_aa: CASSQGGQGHGYTF; cdr3_nt: TGTGCCAGCAGCCAAGGCGGGCAGGGTCATGGCTACACCTTC
clone_size: -; d_call: -; j_call: TRBJ1-2; cdr3_length: 15; v_call: TRBV19; cdr3_aa: CASSIPGGPTLGYTF; cdr3_nt: TGTGCCAGTAGTATACCAGGCGGACCTACCTTGGGCTACACCTTC
clone_size: -; d_call: TRBD2; j_call: TRBJ2-1; cdr3_length: 15; v_call: TRBV4-1; cdr3_aa: CASSLPKRGGNEQFF; cdr3_nt: TGCGCCAGCAGCCTCCCTAAGCGGGGGGGCAATGAGCAGTTCTTC
clone_size: -; d_call: -; j_call: TRBJ2-1; cdr3_length: 10; v_call: TRBV10-3; cdr3_aa: CAIPNNEQFF; cdr3_nt: TGTGCCATCCCCAACAATGAGCAGTTCTTC
clone_size: -; d_call: -; j_call: TRBJ1-4; cdr3_length: 14; v_call: TRBV5-1; cdr3_aa: CASSLDRSNEKLFF; cdr3_nt: TGCGCCAGCAGCTTGGACAGGTCTAATGAAAAACTGTTTTTT